This T cell receptor beta chain was sequenced for a study of post-analysis software for immune sequencing data. Study at large: Both relapsing-remitting and secondary progressive multiple sclerosis featured among the disease courses, as did progressive-relapsing multiple sclerosis.

Unique molecular identifiers tagged the TCR beta cDNA libraries. One entry per CDR3 protein results from TCRdb running MiXCR on the PCR reads. The table lists 750,000 to 950,000 distinct CDR3 sequences, 35% to 55% of them singletons. Points from the study as a whole: The study found significantly lower normalized Chao1 diversity in multiple sclerosis patients than in controls. When patients were compared with controls, four to six TRBV segments were more frequent, TRBV5-6, TRBV5-1 and TRBV20-1 among them.

Note on this clonotype: Its cognate antigen is unknown.

This CDR3 is built from 16 residues. With 1 base clipped from V and 11 bases from J, the junction kept 15 bases outside the gene matches. Looked up from germline, CDR1 is SGHTA and CDR2 is FQGTGA. The sequence was collected from a girl aged 10 to 17 with multiple sclerosis. Sequencing input: blood. The chain couples TRBV7-3 to TRBJ2-5; TRBD2 matches at 8 bases. The CDR3 DNA sequence: TGTGCCAGCAGCTTAAATCCCGGGACTAGTCTTTCTCGGCAGTACTTC. Residues: CASSLNPGTSLSRQYF.